This T cell receptor beta chain is from a study of shared clonotypes between healthy human individuals. The CDR3 runs 14 residues. The germline V and J ends were trimmed by 4 bases and 8 bases, with 16 bases remaining between them. CDR1 is SGHRS, CDR2 YFSETQ, per germline. The protocol was immunoSEQ multiplex PCR, while the TCRdb copy is restricted to in-frame clones and leaves out a portion. The sample contains about 2.3 million clones, approximately 93% of which appear only once. This chain joins TRBV5-1 and TRBJ1-3; D call uncertain. The clonotype originates from a man between 18 and 35 years old in good health. Some clones in this sample may be carry-over from other donors' samples. Sequencing used naive CD4+ T cells from PBMCs. Stated subset: CD45RA+ positively selected. The CDR3 spells CASSPLVGADTIYF. The CDR3 DNA follows: TGCGCCAGCAGCCCCCTCGTGGGCGCGGACACCATATATTTT.